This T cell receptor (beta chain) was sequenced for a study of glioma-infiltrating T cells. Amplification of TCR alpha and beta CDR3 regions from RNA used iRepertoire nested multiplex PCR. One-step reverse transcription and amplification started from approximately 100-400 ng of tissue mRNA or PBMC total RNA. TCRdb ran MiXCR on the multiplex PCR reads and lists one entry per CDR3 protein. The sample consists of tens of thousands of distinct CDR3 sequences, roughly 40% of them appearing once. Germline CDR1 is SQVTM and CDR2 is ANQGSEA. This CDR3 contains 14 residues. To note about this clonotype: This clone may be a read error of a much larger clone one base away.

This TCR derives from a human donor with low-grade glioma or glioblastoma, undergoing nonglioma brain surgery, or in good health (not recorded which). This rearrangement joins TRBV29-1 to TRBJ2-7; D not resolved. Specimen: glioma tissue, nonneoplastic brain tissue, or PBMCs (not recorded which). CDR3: CSVAMDAPTNEQHF. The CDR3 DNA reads TGCAGCGTTGCGATGGATGCACCCACCAACGAGCAGCACTTC.